This T cell receptor (beta chain) was retrieved from a study of T cells in Graves' hyperthyroidism and ophthalmopathy. A lack of ophthalmopathy progression within 18 months defined stable Graves' hyperthyroidism. RNA transcripts provided the source from which TCR beta CDR3 regions were amplified. The HTBI set primed first-round TCR CDR3 RT-PCR. Via MiXCR, TCRdb re-called the multiplex PCR reads, giving one row per CDR3 protein. This table has a few hundred thousand distinct CDR3 sequences, approximately 13% appearing once. Sequenced: blood. The clonotype comes from a young woman with Graves' hyperthyroidism.

For the CDR3, the DNA is TGTGCCAGTAGTTCGACGGTGAGCTCCTACGAGCAGTACTTC. This codes for CASSSTVSSYEQYF. This rearrangement joins TRBV19 to TRBJ2-7, with no clear D. In germline, CDR1 is LNHDA, CDR2 SQIVND (reference sequence). This CDR3 spans 14 amino acids. The germline V and J ends were trimmed by 5 bases and 0 bases, with 11 bases remaining between them.